Given below is one T cell receptor beta chain in context. Its specificity is unknown. The source of the sample is a study of cytomegalovirus exposure and HLA in healthy donors. Study-level findings and limits: In vitro assays verified that three CMV-associated chains recognized CMV antigens specifically. The authors later linked a missense DCLRE1C variant to TCR beta V- and J-gene trimming.

The germline V and J ends were trimmed by 7 bases and 2 bases, with 11 bases remaining between them. Germline loops: CDR1 MDHEN, CDR2 SYDVKM. CDR3 length equals 14 residues. Use of 60 Vbeta and 13 Jbeta primers characterized the PCR. This table comes from immunoSEQ multiplex PCR, and its TCRdb copy is limited to in-frame clones, with some not included. The sample consists of about 140,000 clones, 70% to 80% of them appearing once. This TCR was recovered from a female donor in good health and CMV-seronegative. What was sequenced was PBMCs. V and J are TRBV28 and TRBJ2-2; maybe TRBD1 (5 bases). The CDR3 bases are TGTGCCAGCACTGTGCAGGGAAACACCGGGGAGCTGTTTTTT. This sequence encodes CASTVQGNTGELFF.